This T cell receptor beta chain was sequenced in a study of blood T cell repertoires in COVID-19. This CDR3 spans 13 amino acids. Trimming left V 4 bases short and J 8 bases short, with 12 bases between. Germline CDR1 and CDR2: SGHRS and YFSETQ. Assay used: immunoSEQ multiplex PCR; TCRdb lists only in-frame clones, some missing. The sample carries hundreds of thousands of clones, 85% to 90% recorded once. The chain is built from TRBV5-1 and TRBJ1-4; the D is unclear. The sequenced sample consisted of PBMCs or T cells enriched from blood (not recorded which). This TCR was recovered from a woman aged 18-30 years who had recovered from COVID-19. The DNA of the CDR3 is TGCGCCAGCAGCCCCGGGTCAAACGAAAAACTGTTTTTT. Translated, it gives CASSPGSNEKLFF.